Listed below are T cell receptor beta chains from one sample, sequenced in a study of radiotherapy plus CTLA-4 blockade in lung cancer. This table comes from immunoSEQ multiplex PCR, and its TCRdb copy is limited to in-frame clones, with some not included. The sample holds some 50,000 clones, roughly 84% seen once. The source material was peripheral blood, sampled from a patient treated with radiotherapy plus ipilimumab. The receptor set was obtained from a human donor with non-small cell lung cancer who had a partial response to radiotherapy plus ipilimumab. CDR3s include the opening cysteine and the closing phenylalanine or tryptophan. Rows may omit the clone size; those that give it use once, few, many or a size class.

.,TRBV19,CASSPGEGYEQYF
.,TRBV10-1,CASSDQAGGTTDTQYF
.,TRBV6-5,CASSVQGPSSYEQYF
.,TRBV9,CASSVGGRVEETQYF
.,TRBV1,CTSSQGSPNTGELFF
once,TRBV4-3,CASSQDSPDSSNTGELFF
.,TRBV19,CASSTGGNSGANVLTF
.,TRBV9,CASSVDVGGGETQYF
few,TRBV7-9,CASSVEPTGPFSYEQYF
.,TRBV9,CASSRPGAGTEQFF
.,TRBV10-2,CASSEDRVGSPLHF
.,TRBV28,CASRLSGALNQPQHF
.,TRBV28,CASSIQGYNSPLHF
.,TRBV5-1,CASRTSSNTGELFF
.,TRBV19,CASSWGRQETQYF
.,TRBV6-5,CASSYSAQGTYGYTF
.,TRBV5-4,CASSFGGVSGNTIYF
.,TRBV4-1,CASSQGEGVSHEQYF
.,TRBV7-9,CASSLGTYEETQYF
once,TRBV9,CASSVAGGLDEQFF
once,TRBV7-2,CASSLQEYNSPLHF
few,TRBV7-5,CVRSLVAGAYNSPLHF
.,TRBV7-9,CASSRTGAYEQYF
.,TRBV5-1,CASSLALAHEQFF
.,TRBV7-6,CASSFMSVTDTQYF
.,TRBV4-2,CASSQGTLTSGDSETQYF
.,TRBV9,CASSVASFSGNTIYF
.,TRBV7-9,CASSLAGGEQYF
.,TRBV6-5,CASSYSRTGHTEAFF
.,TRBV6-5,CASSEALRGAKHF
few,TRBV5-1,CASSRDTGAPYEQYF
.,TRBV2,CASSTGTGIGIQYF
.,TRBV29-1,CSARGDGANVLTF
.,TRBV6-5,CASSQRGPNEKLFF
few,TRBV7-3,CASSLDFGGLSQPQHF
few,TRBV5-8,CASSLGGQGSGPQHF
few,TRBV5-4,CASSLAETSTADTQYF
.,TRBV28,CASSSRRGGINQPQHF
once,TRBV5-6,CASSLAGYNQPQHF
.,TRBV5-1,CASSRRTSGAYNEQFF
.,TRBV29-1,CSVVVQYPGELFF
.,TRBV29-1,CSVETVNTEAFF
.,TRBV25-1,CASSEINTQYF
.,TRBV27,CASSLRIGNQPQHF